This T cell receptor beta chain was observed in a study of blood T cell repertoires in COVID-19. Study as a whole: The United States, Italy and Spain provided the acute and convalescent COVID-19 samples. PBMCs, B-cell-depleted T cells, or T cells were the source of the cDNA or gDNA that made up the material.

Germline assignment: CDR1 SSHAT and CDR2 FNYEAQ (reference sequence). The CDR3 loop spans 13 amino acids. V was pared by 5 bases and J by 1 base, with 8 bases between. As originally analysed: Estimation of nucleated cell counts was performed using reference gene primer amplification. Generated by immunoSEQ multiplex PCR, the TCRdb table keeps only in-frame clones and is missing some. Clone size and the V and J calls come from that table; the DNA yielded D and trimming. The data contain 150,000 to 200,000 clones, 85% of them singletons. The table lists this clone with a count of one. The sequence was collected from a human donor with acute or convalescent COVID-19. The donor label of this sample is uncertain. Sequenced: peripheral blood. The chain couples TRBV7-7 to TRBJ1-1, with a possible D match to TRBD1 (5 bases). The CDR3 DNA is TGTGCCAGCAGCGCTGACAGGAACACTGAAGCTTTCTTT. It specifies CASSADRNTEAFF. The complete variable domain, with remaining parts taken from reference TRBV7-7 and TRBJ1-1, reads GAGVSQSPRYKVTKRGQDVTLRCDPISSHATLYWYQQALGQGPEFLTYFNYEAQPDKSGLPSDRFSAERPEGSISTLTIQRTEQRDSAMYRCASSADRNTEAFFGQGTRLTVV.